This TCR beta chain was identified during a study of shared clonotypes between healthy human individuals. On the study more broadly: A couple of female and a few male donors aged 18 to 49 were enrolled.

As regards this clone: Its antigen remains unidentified.

From CD4+ cells came CD45RA+ naive and CD45RA-negative memory subsets. Study findings and constraints: The study drew on few donors, limiting represented genetic and exposure-history diversity. Compared with memory subsets, naive subsets generally had larger estimated richness.

The V segment lost 6 bases and the J segment 5 bases; nucleotides outside the gene matches: 9. Germline CDR1 reads SGHAT; CDR2 reads FQNNGV. This CDR3 has 14 residues. This table comes from immunoSEQ multiplex PCR, and its TCRdb copy is limited to in-frame clones, with some not included. The sample lists roughly 1,000,000 clones, approximately 78% occurring once. The clonotype comes from a man aged 18 to 29 in good health. Some clones in this sample may be carry-over from other donors' samples. Sequencing was done on a sample of memory CD4+ T cells from PBMCs. Subset indicated: CD45RA-negative fraction. V gene TRBV11-2 combines with J gene TRBJ2-7; 8 nucleotides align to TRBD2. In nucleotides, the CDR3 is TGTGCCAGCAGGCCTTTTGGCGGGGGGCACGAGCAGTACTTC. Translation gives CASRPFGGGHEQYF.